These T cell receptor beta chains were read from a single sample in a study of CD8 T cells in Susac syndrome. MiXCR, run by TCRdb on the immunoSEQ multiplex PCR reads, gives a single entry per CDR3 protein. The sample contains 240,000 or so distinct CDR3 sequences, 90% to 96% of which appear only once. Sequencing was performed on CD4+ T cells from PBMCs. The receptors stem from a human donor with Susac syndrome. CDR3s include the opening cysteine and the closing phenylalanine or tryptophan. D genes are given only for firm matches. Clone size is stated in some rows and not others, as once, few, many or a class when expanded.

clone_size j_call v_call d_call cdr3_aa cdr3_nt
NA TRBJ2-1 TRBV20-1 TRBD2 CSARGRLAVNNEQFF TGCAGTGCTAGGGGGAGACTAGCGGTTAACAATGAGCAGTTCTTC
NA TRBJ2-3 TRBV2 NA CASSDEGVYTDTQYF TGTGCCAGCAGTGATGAGGGGGTCTACACAGATACGCAGTATTTT
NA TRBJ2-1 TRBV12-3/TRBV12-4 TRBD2 CASSPRREGGGEQFF TGTGCCAGCAGTCCCCGACGGGAGGGTGGTGGTGAGCAGTTCTTC
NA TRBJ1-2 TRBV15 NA CATSRGRGPAPNGYTF TGTGCCACCAGCAGAGGGCGGGGGCCAGCCCCCAATGGCTACACCTTC
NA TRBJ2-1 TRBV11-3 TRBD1 CASSFGLNRGRGNEQFF TGTGCCAGCAGCTTCGGCCTGAACAGGGGAAGAGGCAATGAGCAGTTCTTC
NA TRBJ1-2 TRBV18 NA CASSGSNREVEGYTF TGTGCCAGCTCAGGATCTAACCGGGAAGTGGAGGGCTACACCTTC
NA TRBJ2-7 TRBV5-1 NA CASSFKDYEQYF TGCGCCAGCAGCTTTAAGGACTACGAGCAGTACTTC
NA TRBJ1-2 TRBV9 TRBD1 CASSPTSPTSGTGNYGYTF TGTGCCAGCAGCCCAACCAGCCCAACCTCCGGGACAGGGAACTATGGCTACACCTTC
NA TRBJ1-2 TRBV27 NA CASSLAGYGGYTF TGTGCCAGCAGTTTAGCAGGGTATGGTGGCTACACCTTC
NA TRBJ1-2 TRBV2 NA CASSEAGVGYTF TGTGCCAGCAGTGAAGCCGGGGTTGGCTACACCTTC
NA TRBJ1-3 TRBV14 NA CASSQGMWGNTIYF TGTGCCAGCAGCCAAGGAATGTGGGGGAACACCATATATTTT
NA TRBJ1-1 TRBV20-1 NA CSARDPQGKAEAFF TGCAGTGCTAGAGATCCTCAGGGAAAGGCTGAAGCTTTCTTT
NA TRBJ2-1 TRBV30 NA CAWSVRLDMYEQFF TGTGCCTGGAGTGTTCGGCTAGACATGTATGAGCAGTTCTTC
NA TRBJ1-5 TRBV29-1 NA CSVGAGAYQPQHF TGCAGCGTTGGGGCAGGCGCTTATCAGCCCCAGCATTTT
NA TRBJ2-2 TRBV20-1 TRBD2 CSALGGSSSGELFF TGCAGTGCTCTAGGCGGGAGTTCGAGCGGGGAGCTGTTTTTT
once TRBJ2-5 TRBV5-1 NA CASSLVLAKETQYF TGCGCCAGCAGCTTGGTGCTAGCGAAGGAGACCCAGTACTTC
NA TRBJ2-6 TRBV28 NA CASSLYGLRSGANVLTF TGTGCCAGCAGTTTATACGGCTTACGCTCTGGGGCCAACGTCCTGACTTTC
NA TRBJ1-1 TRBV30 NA CAWRIITEAFF TGTGCCTGGAGGATAATCACGGAAGCTTTCTTT
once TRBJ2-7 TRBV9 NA CASSVGGSVYEQYF TGTGCCAGCAGCGTAGGTGGGAGCGTTTACGAGCAGTACTTC
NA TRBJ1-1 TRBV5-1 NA CASSLLSEERAFF TGCGCCAGCAGCTTATTGTCCGAAGAGCGAGCTTTCTTT
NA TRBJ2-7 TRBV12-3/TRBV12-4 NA CASSFGPFRNEQYF TGTGCCAGCAGTTTCGGCCCATTCAGGAACGAGCAGTACTTC
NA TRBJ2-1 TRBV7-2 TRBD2 CASSLRWSGNYEQFF TGTGCCAGCAGCCTCCGTTGGAGCGGGAACTATGAGCAGTTCTTC
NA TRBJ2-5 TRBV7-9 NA CASSPDWGVETQYF TGTGCCAGCAGCCCTGATTGGGGAGTTGAGACCCAGTACTTC
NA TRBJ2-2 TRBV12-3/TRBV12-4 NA CASSYQLNTGELFF TGTGCCAGCAGTTACCAGTTAAACACCGGGGAGCTGTTTTTT
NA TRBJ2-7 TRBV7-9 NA CASSLDREGAEQYF TGTGCCAGCAGCCTCGACAGGGAGGGTGCCGAGCAGTACTTC
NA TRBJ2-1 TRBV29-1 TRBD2 CSVAWASGPSSYNEQFF TGCAGCGTTGCCTGGGCTAGCGGACCCAGCTCCTACAATGAGCAGTTCTTC